This T cell receptor (beta chain) was observed in a study of blood T cell repertoires in COVID-19. Study summary: Collection of acute and convalescent COVID-19 samples took place in the United States, Italy and Spain. The analysed material was cDNA or gDNA that came from T cells, B-cell-depleted T cells, or PBMCs.

In the authors' methods: Reference gene primers were amplified, and this amplification served to estimate nucleated cell counts. The method was immunoSEQ multiplex PCR; TCRdb's version includes in-frame clones alone and lacks a portion of them. From that table come the V and J calls and clone size; the DNA was used to work out D and trimming. The sample contains approximately 93,000 clones, 74% of which appear only once. Trimming stripped 4 bases from V and 0 bases from J, with 13 bases between. Germline CDR1 reads MNHNS; CDR2 reads SASEGT. This CDR3 comprises 17 residues. While infection was still active, Seattle patients were enrolled and then followed longitudinally.

The TCR was taken from a man between 65 and 85 years old with COVID-19, enrolled during active disease. The sequencing sample was made of peripheral blood. The chain combines TRBV6-1 with TRBJ1-6; TRBD1 might be the D (5 bases). CDR3 sequence (DNA): TGTGCCAGCAGTGCTCGACAGCTGAGCTCCTATAATTCACCCCTCCACTTT. It codes for CASSARQLSSYNSPLHF.